The present T cell receptor (beta chain) was sequenced within a study of OX40 agonist ivuxolimab in advanced cancers. TCRdb keeps only in-frame clones here, not all; method: immunoSEQ multiplex PCR. This sample yields 60,000 to 75,000 clones, of which about 80% are seen a single time; about 1.2% belongs to the top ten. Patients were ineligible given autoimmune disease history or systemic immunosuppression. Blood sampling took place at baseline, cycle 4 day 1, and cycle 7 day 1. Overall study results and limits: By week 6 at 0.1 to 3.0 mg/kg, blood CD4+ and CD8+ T cells had expanded clonally. Expanded peripheral T-cell antigen specificity went undetermined.

To note about this clone: Its antigen is not known.

Germline trimming cut 6 bases from V and 6 bases from J; bases unmatched to any gene: 6. Germline V gene lookup returns CDR1 MNHEY and CDR2 SMNVEV (reference sequence). The CDR3 runs 13 residues. The source material was CD4+ or CD8+ T cells sorted from blood, sampled in a trial of the OX40 agonist ivuxolimab. This sequence originates from an adult with an advanced solid tumor such as melanoma, head and neck, liver or kidney cancer. The chain combines TRBV27 with TRBJ1-2; 8 bases are shared with TRBD1. CDR3 DNA sequence: TGTGCCAGCAGATTGCGGACAGGGCATGGCTACACCTTC. This sequence encodes CASRLRTGHGYTF.